This T cell receptor beta chain was captured by sequencing in a study of blood T cells in healthy people across ages (dated by TCRdb to the mid-2010s). Regarding the research as a whole: In model experiments, roughly one uniquely barcoded TCR beta cDNA molecule per two T cells was captured by template switching. To track age-related changes in TCR beta repertoire diversity, the study relied on deep sequencing normalized with unique cDNA molecular identifiers. Four age groups were formed from the donors: young (average 16 years), middle-aged (around 39), aged (62) and long-lived (around 82). To avoid experimental bias, donors of different ages were randomly spread across the sequencing lanes. For two donors (one aged 18 to 30 and one aged 80 or older), the study analyzed two additional independent replicas of 1 million unique cDNA reads from the same blood draw. The paper as a whole reports these results and caveats: Compared with the aged group, the long-lived group had more naive CD4+ T cells, fewer expanded clones and increased TCR diversity, suggesting age selection. As age increased, observed TCR beta diversity per million T cells dropped in a roughly linear way, and a significant reduction was already evident by age around 41. Total diversity estimates from one million sequenced T cells were considered lower bounds and underestimates. The percentage of naive T cells measured by flow cytometry correlated strongly with observed TCR beta diversity. The CMV infection status of donors was not known, potentially confounding age-related changes in expanded clonotypes. Conclusive comparison of naive and antigen-experienced compartments was prevented by the profiling of bulk unsorted PBMCs.

Library creation used 5' RACE. The listed sequencing device is Illumina HiSeq 2500. A second PCR of about 6 to 11 cycles was performed with a sample-barcoded 5' primer and a J-beta primer mix. A unique molecular identifier was introduced onto each TCR beta cDNA molecule by a template-switch 5' adaptor carrying 12 random nucleotides. Each sample yielded at least 3 million CDR3-containing paired-end reads. First-strand cDNA was synthesized from all RNA with the Mint cDNA synthesis kit, primed by a TRBC-specific oligonucleotide. Following uracil-DNA glycosylase treatment, a first 18-cycle PCR with universal primers M1SS and BC2_uni_R was performed on all cDNA. The published analysis was carried out like this. For normalization, 1 million high-quality reads, each with a distinct molecular identifier, were randomly selected from each sample. Reads sharing molecular identifiers were discarded rather than binned into consensus sequences. MiTCR, with a Q25 quality threshold and the strictest error-elimination algorithm, was used for CDR3 identification, clonotype clustering and error correction. A nonparametric unseen species model with Euler transformation was used to estimate lower-bound total TCR beta diversity. TCRdb reanalyzed the raw reads on its own, using fastp at Q25 for trimming and MiXCR for clone calling, and kept in-frame beta chains. Each CDR3 protein gets just one entry, which takes the most common genes and DNA from the rows behind it. The V and J calls were determined by TCRdb, not by the authors. Counted in this sample were about 1.4 million distinct CDR3 sequences; approximately 60% of them appeared once. The top ten clonotypes cover roughly 6.3% of the sample.

The roughly 39 donors, aged roughly 6 to 100 years, were systemically healthy Caucasian individuals from Russia. Approximately 9.3 milliliters of peripheral blood were collected from each donor into EDTA-treated Vacutainer tubes. Ficoll-Paque density-gradient centrifugation was used to isolate PBMCs, with at least 7 million obtained per sample. Trizol reagent was used to extract total RNA from the PBMCs, yielding at least 6 micrograms per sample. The percentages of naive CD45RAhigh/CD27high T cells were determined by flow cytometry on a PBMC aliquot from every donor. V and J are trimmed by 4 bases and 2 bases, and the gene matches miss 6 bases of the junction. The CDR3 covers 16 residues, taking in both the cysteine and the phenylalanine. Here the CDR3 DNA is all that survives: 48 bases in frame from base 1. CDR1 and CDR2 were assigned from the germline V gene as SGHTA and FQGNSA. About this clonotype itself: The clone's antigen remains unknown. No base quality values were provided; no much bigger clone lies one nucleotide off.

This TCR derives from a man aged 18 to 30 in good health. Sequenced: blood. The V and J segments used are TRBV7-2 and TRBJ2-1; 9 nucleotides in the junction match TRBD2. The CDR3 has the sequence CASSSMGGGAYNEQFF. The DNA sequence is given as TGTGCCAGCAGCTCTATGGGCGGGGGGGCCTACAATGAGCAGTTCTTC. With all but the CDR3 taken from the reference TRBV7-2 and TRBJ2-1 genes, the full variable domain is: GAGVSQSPSNKVTEKGKDVELRCDPISGHTALYWYRQSLGQGLEFLIYFQGNSAPDKSGLPSDRFSAERTGGSVSTLTIQRTQQEDSAVYLCASSSMGGGAYNEQFFGPGTRLTVL.